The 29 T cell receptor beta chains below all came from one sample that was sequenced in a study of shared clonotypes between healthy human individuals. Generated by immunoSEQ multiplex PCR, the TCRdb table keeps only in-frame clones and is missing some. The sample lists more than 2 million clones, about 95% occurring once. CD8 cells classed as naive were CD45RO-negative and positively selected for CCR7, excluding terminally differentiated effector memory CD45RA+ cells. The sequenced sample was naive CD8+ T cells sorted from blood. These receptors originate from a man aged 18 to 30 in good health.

Here the CDR3 reads CASSVDTRNTIYF. The CDR3 DNA reads TGTGCCAGCAGCGTAGATACTCGAAACACCATATATTTT. The V and J genes are TRBV9 and TRBJ1-3; no firm D call. The CDR3 has 13 residues. Germline loops: CDR1 SGDLS, CDR2 YYNGEE. V lost 0 bases, J lost 5 bases, and 6 bases lay in between. Full variable domain (rest looked up from reference TRBV9 and TRBJ1-3): DSGVTQTPKHLITATGQRVTLRCSPRSGDLSVYWYQQSLDQGLQFLIQYYNGEERAKGNILERFSAQQFPDLHSELNLSSLELGDSALYFCASSVDTRNTIYFGEGSWLTVV.

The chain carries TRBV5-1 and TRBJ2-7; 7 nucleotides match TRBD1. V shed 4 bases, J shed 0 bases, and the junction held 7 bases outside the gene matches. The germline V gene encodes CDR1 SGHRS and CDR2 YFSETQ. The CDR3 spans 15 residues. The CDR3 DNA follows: TGCGCCAGCAGCCCCGGGACAGAGAGCTCCTACGAGCAGTACTTC. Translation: CASSPGTESSYEQYF.

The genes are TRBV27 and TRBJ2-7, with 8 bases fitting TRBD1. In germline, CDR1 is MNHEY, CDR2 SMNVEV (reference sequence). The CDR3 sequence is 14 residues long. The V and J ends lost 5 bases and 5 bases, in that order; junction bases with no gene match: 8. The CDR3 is CASSEDRVIHEQYF. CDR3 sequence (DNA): TGTGCCAGCAGTGAGGACAGGGTCATCCACGAGCAGTACTTC.

CDR3 nucleotides: TGCAGCGCTCTTCCCCCTTACAATGAGCAGTTCTTC. Translated: CSALPPYNEQFF. V and J are TRBV29-1 and TRBJ2-1, with D hard to call. The CDR3 contains 12 residues. The ends were cut back, 7 bases at V and 4 bases at J, with 11 bases in the middle. The germline V gene encodes CDR1 SQVTM and CDR2 ANQGSEA.

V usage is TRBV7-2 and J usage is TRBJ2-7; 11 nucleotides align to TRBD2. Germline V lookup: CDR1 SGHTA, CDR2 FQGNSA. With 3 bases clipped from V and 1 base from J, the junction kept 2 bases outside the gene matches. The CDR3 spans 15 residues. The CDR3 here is CASSFTSGSSYEQYF. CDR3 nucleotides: TGTGCCAGCAGCTTTACTAGCGGGAGTTCCTACGAGCAGTACTTC. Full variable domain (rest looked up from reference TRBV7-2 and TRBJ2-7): GAGVSQSPSNKVTEKGKDVELRCDPISGHTALYWYRQSLGQGLEFLIYFQGNSAPDKSGLPSDRFSAERTGGSVSTLTIQRTQQEDSAVYLCASSFTSGSSYEQYFGPGTRLTVT.

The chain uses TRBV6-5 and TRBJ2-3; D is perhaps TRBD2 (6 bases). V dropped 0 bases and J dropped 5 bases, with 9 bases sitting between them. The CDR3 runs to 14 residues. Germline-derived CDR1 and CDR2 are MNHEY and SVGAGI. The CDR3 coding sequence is TGTGCCAGCAGTTACTCCGACGGGGGAGATACGCAGTATTTT. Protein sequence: CASSYSDGGDTQYF.

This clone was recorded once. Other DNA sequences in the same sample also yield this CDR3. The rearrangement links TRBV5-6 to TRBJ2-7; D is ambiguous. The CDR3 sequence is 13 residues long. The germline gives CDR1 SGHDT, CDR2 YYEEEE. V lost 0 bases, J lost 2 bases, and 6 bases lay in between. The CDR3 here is CASSLGPAYEQYF. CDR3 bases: TGTGCCAGCAGCTTGGGACCGGCCTACGAGCAGTACTTC.

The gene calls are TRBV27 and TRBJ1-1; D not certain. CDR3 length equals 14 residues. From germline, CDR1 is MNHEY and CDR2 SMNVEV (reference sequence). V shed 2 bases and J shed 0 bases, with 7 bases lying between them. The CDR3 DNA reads TGTGCCAGCAGTTTAACTATTTTGAACACTGAAGCTTTCTTT. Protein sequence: CASSLTILNTEAFF.

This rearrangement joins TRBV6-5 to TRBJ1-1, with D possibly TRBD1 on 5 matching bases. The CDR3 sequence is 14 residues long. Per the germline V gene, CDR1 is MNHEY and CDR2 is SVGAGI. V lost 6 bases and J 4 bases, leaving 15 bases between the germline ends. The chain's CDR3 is CASSRVMGGTEAFF. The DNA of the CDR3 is TGTGCCAGCAGCCGCGTAATGGGGGGCACTGAAGCTTTCTTT.

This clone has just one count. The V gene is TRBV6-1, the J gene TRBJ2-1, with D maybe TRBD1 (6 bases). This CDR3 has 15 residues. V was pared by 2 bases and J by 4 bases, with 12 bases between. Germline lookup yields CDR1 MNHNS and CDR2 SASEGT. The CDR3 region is CASSESDSAYNEQFF. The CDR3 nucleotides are TGTGCCAGCAGTGAATCGGACAGTGCGTACAATGAGCAGTTCTTC.

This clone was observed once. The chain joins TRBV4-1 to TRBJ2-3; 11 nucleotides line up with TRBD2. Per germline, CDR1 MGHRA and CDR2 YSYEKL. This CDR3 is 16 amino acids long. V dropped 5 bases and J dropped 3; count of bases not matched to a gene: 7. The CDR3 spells CASSSIAGGLTDTQYF. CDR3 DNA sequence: TGCGCCAGCAGCTCAATAGCGGGAGGGCTTACAGATACGCAGTATTTT.

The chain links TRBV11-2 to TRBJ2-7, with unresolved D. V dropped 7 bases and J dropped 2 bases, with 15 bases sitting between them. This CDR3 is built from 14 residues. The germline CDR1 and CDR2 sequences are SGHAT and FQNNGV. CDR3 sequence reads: CASKADETPYEQYF. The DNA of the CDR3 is TGTGCCAGCAAGGCTGACGAAACCCCCTACGAGCAGTACTTC.

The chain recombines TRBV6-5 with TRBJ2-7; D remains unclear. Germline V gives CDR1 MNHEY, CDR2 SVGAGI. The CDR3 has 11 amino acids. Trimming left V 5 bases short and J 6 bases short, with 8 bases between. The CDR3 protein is CASSALFEQYF. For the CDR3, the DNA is TGTGCCAGCAGTGCTCTTTTCGAGCAGTACTTC.

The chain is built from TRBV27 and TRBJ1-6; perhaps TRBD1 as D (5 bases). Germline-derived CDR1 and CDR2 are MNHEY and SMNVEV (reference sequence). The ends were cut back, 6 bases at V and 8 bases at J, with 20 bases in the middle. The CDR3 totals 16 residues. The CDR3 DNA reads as TGTGCCAGCAGCCCGAGGGTGGGGCTAATTGATTCACCCCTCCACTTT. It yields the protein CASSPRVGLIDSPLHF.

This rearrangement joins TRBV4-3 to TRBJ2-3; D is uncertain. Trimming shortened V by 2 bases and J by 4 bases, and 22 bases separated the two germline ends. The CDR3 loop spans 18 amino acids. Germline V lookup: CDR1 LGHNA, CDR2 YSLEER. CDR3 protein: CASSQLDPVDLVADTQYF. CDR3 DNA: TGCGCCAGCAGCCAATTGGATCCCGTTGACCTAGTCGCAGATACGCAGTATTTT.

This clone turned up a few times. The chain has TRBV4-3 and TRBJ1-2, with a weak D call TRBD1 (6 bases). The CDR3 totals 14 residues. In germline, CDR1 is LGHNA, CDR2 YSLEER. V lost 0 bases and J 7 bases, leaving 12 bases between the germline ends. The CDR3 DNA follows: TGCGCCAGCAGCCAAGAGCAGGGGCTGAGTGGCTACACCTTC. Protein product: CASSQEQGLSGYTF.

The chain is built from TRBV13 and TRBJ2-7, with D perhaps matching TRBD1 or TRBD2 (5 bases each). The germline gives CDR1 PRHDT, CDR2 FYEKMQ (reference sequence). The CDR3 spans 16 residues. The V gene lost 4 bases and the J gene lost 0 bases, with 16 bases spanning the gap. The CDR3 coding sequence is TGTGCCAGCAGCTCCCAGCCGTGGGGGAGCTCCTACGAGCAGTACTTC. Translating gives CASSSQPWGSSYEQYF. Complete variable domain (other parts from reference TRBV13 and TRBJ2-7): AAGVIQSPRHLIKEKRETATLKCYPIPRHDTVYWYQQGPGQDPQFLISFYEKMQSDKGSIPDRFSAQQFSDYHSELNMSSLELGDSALYFCASSSQPWGSSYEQYFGPGTRLTVT.

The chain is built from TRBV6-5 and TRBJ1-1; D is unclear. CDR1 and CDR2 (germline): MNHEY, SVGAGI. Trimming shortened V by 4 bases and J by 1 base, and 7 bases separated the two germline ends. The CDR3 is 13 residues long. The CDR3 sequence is CASSFAENTEAFF. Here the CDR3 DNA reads TGTGCCAGCAGTTTCGCCGAGAACACTGAAGCTTTCTTT.

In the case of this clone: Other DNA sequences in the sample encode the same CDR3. CDR3 loop: CASSLVGSYEQYF. The DNA of the CDR3 is TGTGCCAGCAGCTTGGTGGGCAGTTACGAGCAGTACTTC. This chain links TRBV5-4 with TRBJ2-7; D is unclear. Germline values: CDR1 SGHNT, CDR2 YYREEE (reference sequence). Trimming cost V 0 bases and J 4 bases, with 8 bases left between them. The CDR3 extends over 13 amino acids.

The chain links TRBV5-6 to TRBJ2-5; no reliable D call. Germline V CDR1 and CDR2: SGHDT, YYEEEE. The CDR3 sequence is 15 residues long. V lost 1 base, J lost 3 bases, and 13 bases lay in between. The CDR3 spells CASSLNYPKEETQYF. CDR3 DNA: TGTGCCAGCAGCTTGAACTACCCTAAAGAAGAGACCCAGTACTTC. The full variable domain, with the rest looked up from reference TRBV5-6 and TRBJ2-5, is DAGVTQSPTHLIKTRGQQVTLRCSPKSGHDTVSWYQQALGQGPQFIFQYYEEEERQRGNFPDRFSGHQFPNYSSELNVNALLLGDSALYLCASSLNYPKEETQYFGPGTRLLVL.

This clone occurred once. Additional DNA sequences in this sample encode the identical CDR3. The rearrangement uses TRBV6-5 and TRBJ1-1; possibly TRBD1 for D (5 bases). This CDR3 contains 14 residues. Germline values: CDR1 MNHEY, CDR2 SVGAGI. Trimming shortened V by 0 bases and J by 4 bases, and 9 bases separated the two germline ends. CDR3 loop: CASSYSQGGTEAFF. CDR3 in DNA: TGTGCCAGCAGTTACTCGCAGGGTGGCACTGAAGCTTTCTTT.

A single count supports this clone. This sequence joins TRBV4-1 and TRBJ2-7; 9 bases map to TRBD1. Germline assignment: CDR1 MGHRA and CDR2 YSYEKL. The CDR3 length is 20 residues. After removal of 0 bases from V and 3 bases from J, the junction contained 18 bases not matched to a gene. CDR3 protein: CASSQERAGTGIYGLYEQYF. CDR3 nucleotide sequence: TGCGCCAGCAGCCAAGAAAGGGCCGGGACAGGGATATACGGACTCTACGAGCAGTACTTC.

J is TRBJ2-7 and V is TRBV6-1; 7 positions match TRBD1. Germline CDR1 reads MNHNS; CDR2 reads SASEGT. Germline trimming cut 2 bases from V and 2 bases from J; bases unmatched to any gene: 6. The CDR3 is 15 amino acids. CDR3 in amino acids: CASSETGAPPYEQYF. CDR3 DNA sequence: TGTGCCAGCAGTGAAACAGGGGCCCCCCCCTACGAGCAGTACTTC.

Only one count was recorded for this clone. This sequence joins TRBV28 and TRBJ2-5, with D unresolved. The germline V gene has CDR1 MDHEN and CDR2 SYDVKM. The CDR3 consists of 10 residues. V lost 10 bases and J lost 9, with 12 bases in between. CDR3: CATARGAQYF. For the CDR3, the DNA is TGTGCCACCGCCCGTGGGGCCCAGTACTTC.

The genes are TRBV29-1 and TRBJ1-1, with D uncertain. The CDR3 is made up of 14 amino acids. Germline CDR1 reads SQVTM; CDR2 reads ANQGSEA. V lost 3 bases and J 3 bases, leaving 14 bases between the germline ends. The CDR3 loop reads CSVDSWSGHTEAFF. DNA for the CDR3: TGCAGCGTTGACAGCTGGTCTGGTCACACTGAAGCTTTCTTT.

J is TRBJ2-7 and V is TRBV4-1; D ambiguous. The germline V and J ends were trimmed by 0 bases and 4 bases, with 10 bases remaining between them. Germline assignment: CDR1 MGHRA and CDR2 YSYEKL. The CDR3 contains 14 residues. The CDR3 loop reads CASSQDILGYEQYF. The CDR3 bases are TGCGCCAGCAGCCAAGATATTTTGGGGTACGAGCAGTACTTC.

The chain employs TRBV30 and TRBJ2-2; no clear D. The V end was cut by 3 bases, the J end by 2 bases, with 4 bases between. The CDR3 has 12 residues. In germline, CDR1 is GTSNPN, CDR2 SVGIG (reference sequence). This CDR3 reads CAWRGNTGELFF. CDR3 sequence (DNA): TGTGCCTGGAGGGGCAACACCGGGGAGCTGTTTTTT.

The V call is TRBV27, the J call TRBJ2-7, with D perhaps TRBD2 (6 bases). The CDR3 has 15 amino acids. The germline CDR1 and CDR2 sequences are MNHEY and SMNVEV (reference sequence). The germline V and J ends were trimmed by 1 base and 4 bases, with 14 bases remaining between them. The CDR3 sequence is CASSLLAGSRYEQYF. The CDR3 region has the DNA TGTGCCAGCAGTTTATTGGCGGGGTCCAGGTACGAGCAGTACTTC.

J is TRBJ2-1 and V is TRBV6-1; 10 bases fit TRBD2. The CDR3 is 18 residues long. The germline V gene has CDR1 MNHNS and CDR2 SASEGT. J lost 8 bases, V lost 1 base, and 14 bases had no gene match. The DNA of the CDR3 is TGTGCCAGCAGTGAAGGCTGGGGAGCTAGCGGGAGTCTGGATGAGCAGTTCTTC. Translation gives CASSEGWGASGSLDEQFF.